One sample yielded the 32 T cell receptor beta chains listed below, sequenced in a study of blood T cell repertoires in COVID-19. Using immunoSEQ multiplex PCR, the repertoire was profiled, and TCRdb retains in-frame clones only, with some absent. Of roughly 63,000 clones in the sample, 78% were seen once. Sequencing used peripheral blood. The receptors shown here come from an elderly man with acute or convalescent COVID-19.

The V call is TRBV6-5, the J call TRBJ1-2, with TRBD1 identical over 9 bases. This CDR3 is 13 amino acids long. Trimming removed 4 bases from V and 4 bases from J; junction bases left unmatched: 1. Germline V gene lookup returns CDR1 MNHEY and CDR2 SVGAGI. The CDR3 DNA reads TGTGCCAGCAGTTGGGACAGGGCCTATGGCTACACCTTC. It yields the protein CASSWDRAYGYTF.

The J gene is TRBJ1-1, the V gene TRBV6-5, with D possibly being TRBD1 (5 bases). V was shortened by 3 bases and J by 1 base, with 6 bases between the two germline ends. The CDR3 is 13 amino acids. CDR1 MNHEY and CDR2 SVGAGI come from the germline V gene. CDR3 in DNA: TGTGCCAGCAGTTATGACAGGAACACTGAAGCTTTCTTT. Translating gives CASSYDRNTEAFF.

The rearrangement links TRBV10-3 to TRBJ2-1, with TRBD1 matching 9 bases. V shed 3 bases and J 5 bases; nucleotides not matched to a gene: 5. In germline, CDR1 is ENHRY, CDR2 SYGVKD. This CDR3 is 15 amino acids long. For the CDR3, the DNA is TGTGCCATCAGTGACGGGGACAGGGCTAACAATGAGCAGTTCTTC. It is translated as CAISDGDRANNEQFF.

The chain combines TRBV7-9 with TRBJ1-1; 10 positions agree with TRBD1. This CDR3 region has 15 residues. The J segment lost 3 bases and the V segment lost 5 bases, leaving 6 bases of the junction unmatched. Germline-derived CDR1 and CDR2 are SEHNR and FQNEAQ (reference sequence). CDR3 DNA sequence: TGTGCCAGCAGCCCACGGACAGGGGGGGACACTGAAGCTTTCTTT. It encodes CASSPRTGGDTEAFF.

This chain connects TRBV20-1 to TRBJ1-1; D gene unclear. Looked up from germline, CDR1 is DFQATT and CDR2 is SNEGSKA (reference sequence). V lost 3 bases, J lost 0 bases, and 5 bases lay in between. This CDR3 region has 12 residues. CDR3 bases: TGCAGTGCTAGTCGAGTGAACACTGAAGCTTTCTTT. Protein: CSASRVNTEAFF.

The rearrangement joins TRBV5-1 to TRBJ2-1; D gene uncertain. Trimming took off 0 bases at V and 2 bases at J, with 6 bases between the two ends. The CDR3 consists of 14 residues. CDR1 is SGHRS, CDR2 YFSETQ, per germline. CDR3 in amino acids: CASSLAGTYNEQFF. The DNA for the CDR3 is TGCGCCAGCAGCTTGGCAGGAACCTACAATGAGCAGTTCTTC. Full variable domain (outside the CDR3, taken from reference TRBV5-1 and TRBJ2-1): KAGVTQTPRYLIKTRGQQVTLSCSPISGHRSVSWYQQTPGQGLQFLFEYFSETQRNKGNFPGRFSGRQFSNSRSEMNVSTLELGDSALYLCASSLAGTYNEQFFGPGTRLTVL.

V gene TRBV5-8 combines with J gene TRBJ2-1, with 12 bases lining up with TRBD2. This CDR3 region has 17 residues. Per germline, CDR1 SGHTS and CDR2 YDEGEE. V gave up 2 bases and J gave up 8 bases; unmatched junction bases: 11. The CDR3 sequence is CASSFGLAGTGRDEQFF. The CDR3 DNA follows: TGTGCCAGCAGCTTCGGACTAGCGGGAACGGGTCGGGATGAGCAGTTCTTC.

This sequence joins TRBV5-1 and TRBJ2-1; weak D call: TRBD1 (5 bases). The CDR3 spans 15 residues. The V end lost 4 bases, the J end lost 5 bases, and 16 bases lay between the germline ends. Germline V gene lookup returns CDR1 SGHRS and CDR2 YFSETQ. DNA for the CDR3: TGCGCCAGCAGCCTCTTAGGGGCCTACAACAATGAGCAGTTCTTC. Translating it yields CASSLLGAYNNEQFF.

The chain combines TRBV5-1 with TRBJ2-5, with TRBD2 identical over 9 bases. Germline V gene sequence: CDR1 SGHRS, CDR2 YFSETQ. The CDR3 length is 14 residues. The trim removed 7 bases at V and 7 bases at J, leaving 11 bases unmatched. The CDR3 DNA reads as TGCGCCAGCTCTGGGGTAGCGGGAGAGGGGACCCAGTACTTC. Translated, it gives CASSGVAGEGTQYF.

The J gene is TRBJ2-2, the V gene TRBV19, with TRBD1 matching 7 bases. The germline CDR1 and CDR2 sequences are LNHDA and SQIVND (reference sequence). J gave up 7 bases and V 4 bases, and 3 bases lay outside the gene matches. The CDR3 runs 13 residues. CDR3 coding DNA: TGTGCCAGTAGTAGCGGACAGGTCGGGGAGCTGTTTTTT. Translated: CASSSGQVGELFF.

V gene TRBV7-2 combines with J gene TRBJ1-5; 10 nucleotides agree with TRBD1. V gave up 1 base and J gave up 11 bases; unmatched junction bases: 11. This CDR3 comprises 16 residues. In germline, CDR1 is SGHTA, CDR2 FQGNSA. The CDR3 reads CASSLEPGQGISAQHF. The CDR3, as DNA: TGTGCCAGCAGCTTAGAACCGGGACAGGGGATCTCGGCCCAGCATTTT.

This chain connects TRBV4-1 to TRBJ1-2, with D perhaps matching TRBD1 (5 bases). The CDR3 length is 14 residues. V gave up 3 bases and J gave up 4 bases, with 12 bases separating them. In germline, CDR1 is MGHRA, CDR2 YSYEKL. The CDR3: CASSHFLQVYGYTF. The CDR3 DNA is TGCGCCAGCAGCCATTTCTTACAGGTCTATGGCTACACCTTC.

The chain links TRBV5-8 to TRBJ2-1; D remains unclear. Between the trimmed V and J ends, which lost 5 bases and 16 bases, there was a span of 22 bases. The CDR3 is made up of 13 amino acids. The germline V gene encodes CDR1 SGHTS and CDR2 YDEGEE. CDR3 residues: CASSRSERSIVFF. The CDR3 DNA sequence: TGTGCCAGCAGTCGTTCAGAGAGGAGTATCGTTTTCTTC.

The chain links TRBV11-3 to TRBJ2-5, with TRBD1 matching 9 bases. CDR3 length: 18 amino acids. V shed 4 bases, J shed 2 bases, and the junction held 14 bases outside the gene matches. Germline V gene lookup returns CDR1 SGHNT and CDR2 YENEEA. The chain's CDR3 is CASSSTPRTGDWQETQYF. DNA for the CDR3: TGTGCCAGCAGCTCCACCCCAAGGACAGGGGATTGGCAAGAGACCCAGTACTTC.

The gene calls are TRBV19 and TRBJ1-2, with D perhaps TRBD1 (5 bases). CDR1 and CDR2 (germline): LNHDA, SQIVND (reference sequence). Trimming removed 5 bases from V and 3 bases from J, with 13 bases in between. CDR3 length: 14 amino acids. CDR3 amino acids: CASSGMDTDYGYTF. The CDR3 DNA follows: TGTGCCAGTAGTGGGATGGACACGGACTATGGCTACACCTTC.

This rearrangement joins TRBV18 to TRBJ2-5; 10 bases agree with TRBD2. The CDR3 contains 15 residues. Germline CDR1 KGHSH, CDR2 LQKENI. The V and J ends lost 3 bases and 4 bases, in that order; junction bases with no gene match: 5. The CDR3 coding sequence is TGTGCCAGCTCACCCGCAGTAGCGGGAGGAGAGACCCAGTACTTC. Its translation is CASSPAVAGGETQYF.

Concerning this clone itself: The sample carries other DNA sequences with the same CDR3. The chain employs TRBV5-1 and TRBJ1-3; perhaps TRBD1 as D (5 bases). Germline-derived CDR1 and CDR2 are SGHRS and YFSETQ. The length of the CDR3 is 15 residues. The V end lost 0 bases, the J end lost 3 bases, and 10 bases lay between the germline ends. Here the CDR3 DNA reads TGCGCCAGCAGCTTGGAGGGGTCCAGTGGAAACACCATATATTTT. Translating it yields CASSLEGSSGNTIYF. The whole variable domain, filled in from reference TRBV5-1 and TRBJ1-3, reads KAGVTQTPRYLIKTRGQQVTLSCSPISGHRSVSWYQQTPGQGLQFLFEYFSETQRNKGNFPGRFSGRQFSNSRSEMNVSTLELGDSALYLCASSLEGSSGNTIYFGEGSWLTVV.

This chain connects TRBV15 to TRBJ1-5; the D gene is possibly TRBD1 (6 bases). The CDR3 loop spans 14 amino acids. From germline, CDR1 is LNHNV and CDR2 YYDKDF (reference sequence). V lost 7 bases and J 5 bases, leaving 15 bases between the germline ends. The CDR3 is CATKPDSIDQPQHF. In nucleotides, the CDR3 is TGTGCCACCAAGCCGGACAGTATCGATCAGCCCCAGCATTTT.

The chain links TRBV11-2 to TRBJ2-7; D gene ambiguous. Between the trimmed V and J ends, which lost 2 bases and 2 bases, there was a span of 10 bases. Germline V lookup: CDR1 SGHAT, CDR2 FQNNGV. The CDR3 contains 14 residues. Written as DNA, the CDR3 is TGTGCCAGCAGCTTATCAGTCACCACCTACGAGCAGTACTTC. Encoded protein: CASSLSVTTYEQYF.

V usage is TRBV2 and J usage is TRBJ1-1; TRBD1 might be the D (5 bases). Germline V gives CDR1 SNHLY, CDR2 FYNNEI. V was clipped by 4 bases and J by 1 base, with 10 bases between them. CDR3 length: 14 amino acids. The CDR3 region has the DNA TGTGCCAGCAGTGTTGGGCAGGGGAACACTGAAGCTTTCTTT. It translates to CASSVGQGNTEAFF.

The chain is built from TRBV7-2 and TRBJ2-2, with a tentative D call TRBD2 (5 bases). V lost 4 bases, J lost 7 bases, and 13 bases lay in between. This CDR3 has 14 amino acids. The germline V gene encodes CDR1 SGHTA and CDR2 FQGNSA. The CDR3 region is CASSSGFMGGELFF. CDR3 nucleotides: TGTGCCAGCAGCTCGGGGTTTATGGGCGGGGAGCTGTTTTTT.

Only one count was recorded for this clone. The genes are TRBV21-1 and TRBJ2-5; TRBD1, the D gene given by the table, was not confirmed from the DNA. TRBV21-1 is listed as a pseudogene. CDR3 size: 13 residues. The CDR3: CASSKGVRETQYF. DNA for the CDR3: TGTGCCAGCAGCAAAGGGGTCAGGGAGACCCAGTACTTC.

V is TRBV7-9 and J is TRBJ2-2; the match to TRBD1 covers 7 bases. The CDR3 runs 15 residues. From germline, CDR1 is SEHNR and CDR2 FQNEAQ (reference sequence). V lost 2 bases, J lost 5 bases, and 5 bases stayed unmatched. The CDR3 protein is CASSLRTGETGELFF. Written as DNA, the CDR3 is TGTGCCAGCAGCTTAAGAACAGGGGAAACCGGGGAGCTGTTTTTT.

The chain couples TRBV6-5 to TRBJ1-2; D is undetermined. V was shortened by 2 bases and J by 7 bases, with 11 bases between the two germline ends. Germline CDR1 and CDR2: MNHEY and SVGAGI. The CDR3 sequence is 13 residues long. This CDR3 is CASSYGPRAGYTF. The CDR3 region has the DNA TGTGCCAGCAGTTACGGGCCCCGCGCTGGCTACACCTTC.

Here the CDR3 reads CASSIADSNGQPQHF. DNA of the CDR3: TGTGCCAGTAGTATAGCGGACTCAAACGGGCAGCCCCAGCATTTT. The rearrangement joins TRBV19 to TRBJ1-5; D uncertain. CDR1 and CDR2 from the germline V gene are LNHDA and SQIVND (reference sequence). This CDR3 comprises 15 residues. Trimming pared 1 base from V and 7 bases from J, leaving 14 bases between.

This clone was recorded once. V usage is TRBV5-1 and J usage is TRBJ1-4; D is unresolved. The CDR3 sequence is 14 residues long. CDR1 SGHRS and CDR2 YFSETQ come from the germline V gene. Trimming left V 1 base short and J 5 bases short, with 9 bases between. The CDR3 region has the DNA TGCGCCAGCAGCTTGACACCCGGGAATGAAAAACTGTTTTTT. As protein: CASSLTPGNEKLFF.

V and J are TRBV7-2 and TRBJ2-1, with TRBD2 identical over 13 bases. The CDR3 length is 15 residues. The V gene end was trimmed by 3 bases and the J gene end by 6 bases; junction bases not matched to a gene: 2. Per germline, CDR1 SGHTA and CDR2 FQGNSA. The CDR3 DNA reads TGTGCCAGCAGCTTCACTAGCGGGGGGGCCAATGAGCAGTTCTTC. This codes for CASSFTSGGANEQFF.

In this sample, this clone turned up a few times. V usage is TRBV11-2 and J usage is TRBJ1-5; 12 nucleotides agree with TRBD1. Germline V gene lookup returns CDR1 SGHAT and CDR2 FQNNGV. Trimming took 1 base from V and 7 from J; bases not matched to a gene: 8. This CDR3 comprises 17 residues. This chain's CDR3 is CASSLGYGTGGEQPQHF. The CDR3 nucleotides read TGTGCCAGCAGCTTAGGATACGGGACAGGGGGCGAACAGCCCCAGCATTTT.

The rearrangement uses TRBV3-1 (or the pseudogene TRBV3-2) and TRBJ1-1; 7 positions match TRBD1. There are 13 residues in the CDR3. J gave up 10 bases and V 4 bases, and 9 bases lay outside the gene matches. Germline V gives CDR1 LGHDT, CDR2 YNNKEL (reference sequence). CDR3 in DNA: TGTGCCAGCAGCCGTAGGGGGCCCGGGGGAGCTTTCTTT. Protein: CASSRRGPGGAFF.

The CDR3, as DNA: TGTGCCACCAGTGATGACGGGAGTTTTGTAGATACGCAGTATTTT. Translating it yields CATSDDGSFVDTQYF. The chain recombines TRBV24-1 with TRBJ2-3, with D perhaps matching TRBD2 (6 bases). The CDR3 extends over 15 amino acids. V was pared by 3 bases and J by 5 bases, with 14 bases between. The germline CDR1 and CDR2 sequences are KGHDR and SFDVKD.

The chain employs TRBV5-1 and TRBJ1-2; D is perhaps TRBD1 (6 bases). V was trimmed by 4 bases and J by 2 bases, leaving 15 bases between them. Germline CDR1 is SGHRS and CDR2 is YFSETQ. There are 15 residues in the CDR3. Here the CDR3 DNA reads TGCGCCAGCAGCCCGCGGGGGGCCAACAACTATGGCTACACCTTC. Translating it yields CASSPRGANNYGYTF.

This clone came up a few times. The chain links TRBV29-1 to TRBJ1-2, with D perhaps TRBD1 (5 bases). In germline, CDR1 is SQVTM, CDR2 ANQGSEA. Between the trimmed V and J ends, which lost 6 bases and 9 bases, there was a span of 20 bases. The CDR3 has 13 residues. This chain's CDR3 is CSVSPWDGGSYTF. CDR3 bases: TGCAGCGTCTCCCCGTGGGACGGGGGTAGCTACACCTTC.